What follows describes a single TCR beta chain. Original processing notes: By means of reference gene primer amplification, nucleated cell counts were estimated. Produced via immunoSEQ multiplex PCR; TCRdb's table is partial and in-frame only. D and trimming were read from the DNA, whereas the V and J calls and clone size are those reported in that table. The profile shows roughly 280,000 clones, roughly nine tenths of them singletons. The sample belongs to a study of blood T cell repertoires in COVID-19. Study as a whole: From T cells, B-cell-depleted T cells, or PBMCs came the material, which was cDNA or gDNA.

Germline CDR1 LGHNA, CDR2 YNFKEQ. Germline trimming cut 2 bases from V and 4 bases from J; bases unmatched to any gene: 12. The CDR3 is 18 amino acids. The J gene is TRBJ2-1, the V gene TRBV4-2, with 9 bases aligning to TRBD2. This TCR was sampled from a woman in her forties or fifties who had recovered from COVID-19. The specimen sequenced was PBMCs or T cells enriched from blood (not recorded which). The CDR3 bases are TGTGCCAGCAGCCAAAAGACACTAGCGGGCGGGGGGTACAATGAGCAGTTCTTC. Protein product: CASSQKTLAGGGYNEQFF.